This T cell receptor (beta chain) was sequenced in a study of blood T cell repertoires in COVID-19. The CDR3 runs 17 residues. V lost 5 bases, J lost 0 bases, and 17 bases lay in between. CDR1 is SGHTS, CDR2 YDEGEE, per germline. Produced via immunoSEQ multiplex PCR; TCRdb's table is partial and in-frame only. The sample lists about 250,000 clones, about 80% seen once, with 15% to 18% in the top ten. The sample consisted of peripheral blood. The TCR was taken from a person in their 70s with COVID-19, enrolled during active disease. This chain uses TRBV5-8 with TRBJ1-4, with TRBD1 as a possible D gene (6 bases). CDR3 residues: CASSYGTNAATNEKLFF. The DNA of the CDR3 is TGTGCCAGCAGTTACGGGACAAATGCGGCAACTAATGAAAAACTGTTTTTT.